This T cell receptor (beta chain) was obtained from a study of blood T cell repertoires in COVID-19. This CDR3 is 14 amino acids long. CDR1 and CDR2 from the germline V gene are MNHEY and SVGAGI. The trim removed 6 bases at V and 4 bases at J, leaving 7 bases unmatched. In the study's own analysis: Reference gene primer amplification yielded estimated nucleated cell counts. The method was immunoSEQ multiplex PCR; TCRdb's version includes in-frame clones alone and lacks a portion of them. V and J calls plus clone size are reproduced from that table; the DNA served to infer D and trimming. The repertoire holds about 87,000 clones, with approximately 85% as singletons.

The sequenced material came from peripheral blood. The receptor's source is a human donor in a cohort sampled during active COVID-19. The J gene is TRBJ1-1, the V gene TRBV6-5; 8 bases align to TRBD1. CDR3 sequence: CASSLTQGATEAFF. In DNA, the CDR3 is TGTGCCAGCAGCTTAACCCAGGGGGCCACTGAAGCTTTCTTT.